The 16 T cell receptor beta chains below come from one sample, sequenced in a study of beta chain features in type 1 diabetes. Expressed TCRB transcripts were sequenced because the isolated RNA had all been reverse transcribed beforehand. Sequenced by immunoSEQ multiplex PCR; TCRdb stores in-frame clones only, minus some. The sample lists about 350,000 clones, about 20% occurring once. The sequencing input was naive CD4+ T cells from blood. The receptors stem from a woman between 18 and 29 years old in good health.

This clone was counted between two and nine times. The genes are TRBV6-1 and TRBJ2-7; TRBD2 matches at 15 bases. The CDR3 loop spans 15 amino acids. With V trimmed by 10 bases and J by 4 bases, 8 bases remained unmatched. Germline V gene sequence: CDR1 MNHNS, CDR2 SASEGT. CDR3 sequence (DNA): TGTGCCATCGATTCTGGACTAGCGGGAGGGTACGAGCAGTACTTC. This translates into CAIDSGLAGGYEQYF.

This clone was seen more than once but under ten times. The genes are TRBV10-3 and TRBJ2-1; a possible D gene is TRBD1 (6 bases). The CDR3 contains 16 residues. V was cut by 0 bases and J by 7 bases, with 16 bases left in between. Germline CDR1 reads ENHRY; CDR2 reads SYGVKD. Here the CDR3 reads CAISESPLPRGNEQFF. CDR3 in DNA: TGTGCCATCAGTGAGTCCCCGCTCCCTAGGGGGAATGAGCAGTTCTTC.

V and J are TRBV30 and TRBJ1-1; D may be TRBD1 (5 bases). This CDR3 has 13 amino acids. The germline V gene encodes CDR1 GTSNPN and CDR2 SVGIG (reference sequence). Trimming stripped 4 bases from V and 11 bases from J, with 20 bases between. As DNA, the CDR3 is TGTGCCTGGATCCTTAGGGGCGTCCCCCAGGCTTTCTTT. It specifies CAWILRGVPQAFF.

J is TRBJ2-5 and V is TRBV15; TRBD2 agrees at 10 bases. CDR1 and CDR2 from the germline V gene are LNHNV and YYDKDF (reference sequence). The ends lost 9 bases at V and 3 bases at J; junction bases unmatched: 1. The CDR3 is 12 residues long. CDR3 sequence reads: CATTSGEETQYF. CDR3 sequence (DNA): TGTGCCACAACTAGCGGGGAAGAGACCCAGTACTTC.

The chain recombines TRBV2 with TRBJ1-1; D uncertain. V shed 5 bases and J shed 4 bases, with 8 bases lying between them. The CDR3 extends over 12 amino acids. Looked up from germline, CDR1 is SNHLY and CDR2 is FYNNEI. CDR3 bases: TGTGCCAGCAGTTCGGGGTTCACTGAAGCTTTCTTT. This sequence encodes CASSSGFTEAFF.

This clone occurred a few times. The chain carries TRBV7-2 and TRBJ2-3; 11 positions match TRBD2. Germline CDR1 is SGHTA and CDR2 is FQGNSA. The CDR3 loop spans 16 amino acids. With V trimmed by 5 bases and J by 4 bases, 8 bases remained unmatched. Here the CDR3 reads CASSAAGTSGADTQYF. In nucleotides, the CDR3 is TGTGCCAGCAGCGCCGCCGGGACTAGCGGCGCAGATACGCAGTATTTT.

In its sample, this clone was seen a few times. In nucleotides, the CDR3 is TGTGCCTGGAGTGTACGAAAGGGGCCAAATCAGCCCCAGCATTTT. Its protein is CAWSVRKGPNQPQHF. The chain is built from TRBV30 and TRBJ1-5; D is possibly TRBD1 (5 bases). Germline CDR1 GTSNPN, CDR2 SVGIG (reference sequence). V lost 0 bases and J 4 bases, leaving 13 bases between the germline ends. CDR3 length: 15 amino acids.

The V call is TRBV2, the J call TRBJ2-5; 7 bases match TRBD1. The V segment lost 7 bases and the J segment 4 bases; nucleotides outside the gene matches: 6. The CDR3 has 13 residues. Germline loops: CDR1 SNHLY, CDR2 FYNNEI. This CDR3 is CASNPRTGETQYF. In nucleotides, the CDR3 is TGTGCCAGCAACCCCCGGACAGGAGAGACCCAGTACTTC.

The J gene is TRBJ2-1, the V gene TRBV29-1, with D possibly being TRBD2 (5 bases). V was pared by 2 bases and J by 0 bases, with 5 bases between. The CDR3 totals 13 residues. CDR1 SQVTM and CDR2 ANQGSEA come from the germline V gene. CDR3 DNA: TGCAGCGTTGAACTAGCCTCCTACAATGAGCAGTTCTTC. This translates into CSVELASYNEQFF.

This clone was picked up a small number of times. The chain couples TRBV28 to TRBJ1-5, with D perhaps TRBD1 (6 bases). Germline loops: CDR1 MDHEN, CDR2 SYDVKM. The CDR3 is made up of 13 amino acids. Between the trimmed V and J ends, which lost 6 bases and 3 bases, there was a span of 9 bases. The CDR3 reads CASRGQLNQPQHF. The CDR3 DNA is TGTGCCAGCAGAGGACAGCTCAATCAGCCCCAGCATTTT.

This clone was detected a few times. This same CDR3 is encoded by further DNA sequences in the sample. This chain joins TRBV10-3 and TRBJ1-1; tentatively, D is TRBD1 (5 bases). The V end was cut by 9 bases, the J end by 1 base, with 12 bases between. From germline, CDR1 is ENHRY and CDR2 SYGVKD. This CDR3 has 13 amino acids. In DNA form, the CDR3 reads TGTGCCATTAGCGGGCAGGGGAACACTGAAGCTTTCTTT. This gives the protein CAISGQGNTEAFF.

This clone occurred a few times. V is TRBV5-6 and J is TRBJ2-3; the D is unclear. The CDR3 totals 12 residues. Germline values: CDR1 SGHDT, CDR2 YYEEEE. V dropped 1 base and J dropped 6 bases, with 6 bases sitting between them. This CDR3 reads CASSLLSDTQYF. The CDR3 DNA reads as TGTGCCAGCAGCTTGCTAAGTGATACGCAGTATTTT.

This chain links TRBV28 with TRBJ1-3; 9 bases are shared with TRBD1. Germline CDR1 reads MDHEN; CDR2 reads SYDVKM. V gave up 6 bases and J gave up 10 bases; unmatched junction bases: 7. The CDR3 is made up of 13 amino acids. The CDR3 is CASSGTGSRTIYF. The DNA of the CDR3 is TGTGCCAGCAGCGGGACAGGGAGTCGGACCATATATTTT.

This rearrangement joins TRBV19 to TRBJ2-5, with TRBD2 matching 8 bases. V lost 4 bases, J lost 5 bases, and 12 bases stayed unmatched. This CDR3 is 16 amino acids long. Germline lookup yields CDR1 LNHDA and CDR2 SQIVND (reference sequence). CDR3 sequence reads: CASSTPTRRGVETQYF. The CDR3 nucleotides are TGTGCCAGTAGTACCCCTACCAGGCGGGGGGTCGAGACCCAGTACTTC.

The chain is built from TRBV5-1 and TRBJ1-4; 11 nucleotides align to TRBD1. CDR1 SGHRS and CDR2 YFSETQ come from the germline V gene. V trimming: 4 bases; J trimming: 6 bases; junction bases outside the gene matches: 2. The CDR3 runs 14 residues. CDR3 sequence reads: CASSVGQGDEKLFF. The CDR3 region has the DNA TGCGCCAGCAGCGTGGGACAGGGGGATGAAAAACTGTTTTTT.

This chain connects TRBV11-2 to TRBJ1-6; 9 bases map to TRBD1. J gave up 10 bases and V 6 bases, and 10 bases lay outside the gene matches. The CDR3 is 15 residues long. Germline lookup yields CDR1 SGHAT and CDR2 FQNNGV. For the CDR3, the DNA is TGTGCCAGCAGACGGACAGGGGAGAATCGATCACCCCTCCACTTT. Its translation is CASRRTGENRSPLHF.